The rows below give T cell receptor beta chains drawn from one sample of a study of T cell repertoires in cytomegalovirus infection. From the reads, TCRdb called clonotypes with MiXCR, one entry per CDR3 protein. Among about 740,000 distinct CDR3 sequences listed, roughly a third were seen once. Sample: PBMCs. Receptors were obtained from a human donor in good health (CMV status not recorded). Some clones in this sample may be carry-over from other donors' samples. Both conserved end residues are part of each CDR3. Fields, in order: V gene, clone size, J gene, CDR3 length, CDR3 protein. Expanded clones get a size class; other rows say once, few or many, or leave the size out.

v_gene: TRBV19; abundance: -; j_gene: TRBJ2-1; len: 15; CDR3aa: CASSIGRQWGNEQFF
v_gene: TRBV11-2; abundance: many; j_gene: TRBJ1-4; len: 15; CDR3aa: CASTGGRTGVEKLFF
v_gene: TRBV7-2; abundance: few; j_gene: TRBJ1-5; len: 16; CDR3aa: CASSLVQGAPNQPQHF
v_gene: TRBV28; abundance: -; j_gene: TRBJ2-5; len: 16; CDR3aa: CASRGQERWGKETQYF
v_gene: TRBV6-1; abundance: -; j_gene: TRBJ1-5; len: 14; CDR3aa: CASSKQGSNQPQHF
v_gene: TRBV24-1; abundance: few; j_gene: TRBJ1-1; len: 13; CDR3aa: CATSLGGGTEAFF
v_gene: TRBV4-2; abundance: -; j_gene: TRBJ1-2; len: 15; CDR3aa: CASSQEGPASYGYTF
v_gene: TRBV28; abundance: -; j_gene: TRBJ1-3; len: 15; CDR3aa: CASSLYADTGNTIYF
v_gene: TRBV20-1; abundance: -; j_gene: TRBJ1-2; len: 13; CDR3aa: CSALPGQGNGYTF
v_gene: TRBV10-3; abundance: -; j_gene: TRBJ2-5; len: 14; CDR3aa: CAISETTGQETQYF
v_gene: TRBV28; abundance: few; j_gene: TRBJ1-1; len: 14; CDR3aa: CASSLIYAWEEAFF
v_gene: TRBV19; abundance: few; j_gene: TRBJ2-3; len: 18; CDR3aa: CASSIRSSGKVQTDTQYF
v_gene: TRBV7-8; abundance: few; j_gene: TRBJ2-6; len: 13; CDR3aa: CASSLGVDNVLTF
v_gene: TRBV27; abundance: -; j_gene: TRBJ1-2; len: 15; CDR3aa: CASSSGFPNSYGYTF
v_gene: TRBV27; abundance: -; j_gene: TRBJ2-7; len: 14; CDR3aa: CASSLRQGYYEQYF
v_gene: TRBV4-1; abundance: -; j_gene: TRBJ1-1; len: 14; CDR3aa: CASSQWQKNTEAFF
v_gene: TRBV20-1; abundance: -; j_gene: TRBJ1-1; len: 14; CDR3aa: CSARDLQGITEAFF
v_gene: TRBV28; abundance: few; j_gene: TRBJ2-5; len: 14; CDR3aa: CASSLGQPPETQYF
v_gene: TRBV29-1; abundance: -; j_gene: TRBJ2-1; len: 13; CDR3aa: CSDEGAGYNEQFF
v_gene: TRBV7-9; abundance: few; j_gene: TRBJ1-2; len: 14; CDR3aa: CASSFNQGAEGYTF
v_gene: TRBV10-3; abundance: -; j_gene: TRBJ1-6; len: 16; CDR3aa: CAISAKTGSREEPLHF
v_gene: TRBV27; abundance: -; j_gene: TRBJ1-5; len: 13; CDR3aa: CASSSQENQPQHF
v_gene: TRBV28; abundance: -; j_gene: TRBJ2-1; len: 16; CDR3aa: CASSLQGDGRRIEQFF
v_gene: TRBV27; abundance: -; j_gene: TRBJ2-2; len: 16; CDR3aa: CASSSWRELNTGELFF
v_gene: TRBV19; abundance: few; j_gene: TRBJ1-4; len: 15; CDR3aa: CASSATRATNEKLFF
v_gene: TRBV19; abundance: few; j_gene: TRBJ2-6; len: 18; CDR3aa: CASSRSPGQGSGANVLTF
v_gene: TRBV10-3; abundance: -; j_gene: TRBJ2-7; len: 13; CDR3aa: CAISESGQAEQYF
v_gene: TRBV6-2/TRBV6-3; abundance: -; j_gene: TRBJ2-7; len: 14; CDR3aa: CASSYLGQTYEPYF
v_gene: TRBV11-1; abundance: -; j_gene: TRBJ2-1; len: 14; CDR3aa: CASSGDTSYNEQFF
v_gene: TRBV7-2; abundance: many; j_gene: TRBJ2-1; len: 18; CDR3aa: CASSETGTQSSIRFEQFF
v_gene: TRBV28; abundance: many; j_gene: TRBJ2-7; len: 14; CDR3aa: CASSVGTESYEQYF
v_gene: TRBV7-6; abundance: -; j_gene: TRBJ1-1; len: 15; CDR3aa: CASSLRGGSNTEAFF